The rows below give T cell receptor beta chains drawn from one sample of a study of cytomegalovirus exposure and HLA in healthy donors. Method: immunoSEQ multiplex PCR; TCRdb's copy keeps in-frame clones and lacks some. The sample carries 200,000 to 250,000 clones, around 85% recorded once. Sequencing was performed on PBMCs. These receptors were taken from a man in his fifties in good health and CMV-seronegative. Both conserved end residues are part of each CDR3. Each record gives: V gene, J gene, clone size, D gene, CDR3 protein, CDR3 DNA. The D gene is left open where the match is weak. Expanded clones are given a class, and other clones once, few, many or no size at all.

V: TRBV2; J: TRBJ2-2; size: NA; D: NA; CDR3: CASSGPGRNTGELFF; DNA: TGTGCCAGCAGTGGCCCGGGTAGGAACACCGGGGAGCTGTTTTTT
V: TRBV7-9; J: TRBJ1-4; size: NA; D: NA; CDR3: CASSSPGSEKLFF; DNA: TGTGCCAGCAGCTCCCCCGGGTCCGAAAAACTGTTTTTT
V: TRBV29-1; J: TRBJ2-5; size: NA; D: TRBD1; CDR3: CSARPRQGSRETQYF; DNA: TGCAGCGCTCGGCCACGACAGGGGTCTAGAGAGACCCAGTACTTC
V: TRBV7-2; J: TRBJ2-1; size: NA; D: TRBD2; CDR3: CASSLRTSGNEQFF; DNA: TGTGCCAGCAGCTTAAGAACTAGCGGGAATGAGCAGTTCTTC
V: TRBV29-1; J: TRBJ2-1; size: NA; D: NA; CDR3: CSVEGPAGGTYNEQFF; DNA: TGCAGCGTTGAAGGTCCGGCAGGAGGTACCTACAATGAGCAGTTCTTC
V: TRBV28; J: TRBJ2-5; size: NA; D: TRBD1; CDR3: CARRDRGPQTQYF; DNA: TGTGCCAGGAGGGACAGGGGGCCGCAGACCCAGTACTTC
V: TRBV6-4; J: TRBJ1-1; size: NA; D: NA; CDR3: CASSEEQGNTEAFF; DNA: TGTGCCAGCAGTGAGGAACAGGGGAACACTGAAGCTTTCTTT
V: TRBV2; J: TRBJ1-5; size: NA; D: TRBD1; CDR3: CASSTGTANQPQHF; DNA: TGTGCCAGCAGTACCGGGACAGCTAATCAGCCCCAGCATTTT
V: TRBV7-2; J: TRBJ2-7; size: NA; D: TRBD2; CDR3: CASSLALAGGEQYF; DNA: TGTGCCAGCAGCTTAGCACTAGCGGGAGGGGAGCAGTACTTC
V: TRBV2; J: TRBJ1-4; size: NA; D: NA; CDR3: CAKQKEGPATNEKLFF; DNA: TGTGCCAAACAAAAAGAGGGCCCGGCAACTAATGAAAAACTGTTTTTT
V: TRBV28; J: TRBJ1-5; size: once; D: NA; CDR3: CASSPGRGWQPQHF; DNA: TGTGCCAGCAGCCCCGGTAGGGGGTGGCAGCCCCAGCATTTT
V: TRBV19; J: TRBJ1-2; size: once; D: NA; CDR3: CASSNPGVFVGYTF; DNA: TGTGCCAGTAGTAATCCAGGGGTCTTTGTTGGCTACACCTTC
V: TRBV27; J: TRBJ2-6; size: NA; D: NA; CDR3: CASSLKGVGGTNSGANVLTF; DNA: TGTGCCAGCAGTTTGAAAGGGGTCGGCGGGACCAACTCTGGGGCCAACGTCCTGACTTTC
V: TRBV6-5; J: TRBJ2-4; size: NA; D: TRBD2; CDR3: CASSYGSGALKNIQYF; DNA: TGTGCCAGCAGTTACGGTAGCGGGGCCCTCAAAAACATTCAGTACTTC
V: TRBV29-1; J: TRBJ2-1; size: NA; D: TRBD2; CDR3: CSVENLAGATWNEQFF; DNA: TGCAGCGTAGAAAATCTAGCGGGAGCCACCTGGAATGAGCAGTTCTTC
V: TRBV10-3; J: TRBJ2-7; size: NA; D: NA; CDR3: CAISESTNPYEQYF; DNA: TGTGCCATCAGTGAGTCGACAAATCCCTACGAGCAGTACTTC
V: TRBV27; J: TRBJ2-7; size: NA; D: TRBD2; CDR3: CASRLKPGGAYEQYF; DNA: TGTGCCAGCAGACTTAAACCGGGGGGAGCCTACGAGCAGTACTTC
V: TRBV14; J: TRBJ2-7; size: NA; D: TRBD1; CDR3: CASSQDRNRGLIEQYF; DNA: TGTGCCAGCAGCCAAGATCGGAACAGGGGGCTAATCGAGCAGTACTTC
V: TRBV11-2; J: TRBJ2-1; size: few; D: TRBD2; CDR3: CASSPIYGRGNEQFF; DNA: TGTGCCAGCAGTCCTATATACGGGAGGGGAAATGAGCAGTTCTTC
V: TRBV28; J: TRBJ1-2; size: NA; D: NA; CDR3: CASSFGLNYGYTF; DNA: TGTGCCAGCAGTTTCGGACTTAACTATGGCTACACCTTC
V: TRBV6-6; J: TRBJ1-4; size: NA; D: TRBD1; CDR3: CASSIPTGAFEKLFF; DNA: TGTGCCAGCAGTATCCCGACAGGGGCCTTTGAAAAACTGTTTTTT
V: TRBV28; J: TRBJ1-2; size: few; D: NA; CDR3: CASSFAPRDGYTF; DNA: TGTGCCAGCAGTTTTGCGCCCAGGGATGGCTACACCTTC
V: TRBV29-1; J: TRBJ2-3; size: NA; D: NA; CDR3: CSVARGMTDTQYF; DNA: TGCAGCGTTGCACGGGGGATGACAGATACGCAGTATTTT
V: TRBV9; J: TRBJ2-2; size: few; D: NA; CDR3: CASSVESRGTGELFF; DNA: TGTGCCAGCAGCGTAGAAAGTAGGGGCACCGGGGAGCTGTTTTTT
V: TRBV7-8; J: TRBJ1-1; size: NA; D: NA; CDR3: CASSVLTGGTTEAFF; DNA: TGTGCCAGCAGCGTATTGACGGGGGGAACAACTGAAGCTTTCTTT
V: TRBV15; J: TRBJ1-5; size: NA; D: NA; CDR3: CATSSPGLGANQPQHF; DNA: TGTGCCACCAGCAGCCCCGGTCTTGGGGCAAATCAGCCCCAGCATTTT
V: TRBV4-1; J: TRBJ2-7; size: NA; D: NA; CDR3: CASSQGQGPLYEQYF; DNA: TGCGCCAGCAGCCAAGGGCAGGGGCCTCTCTACGAGCAGTACTTC
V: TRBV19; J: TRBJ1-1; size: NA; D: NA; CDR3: CASRISGGQGNTEAFF; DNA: TGTGCCAGTAGGATCTCCGGAGGGCAGGGGAACACTGAAGCTTTCTTT
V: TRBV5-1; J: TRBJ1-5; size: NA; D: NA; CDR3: CASSFEGSNQPQHF; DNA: TGCGCCAGCAGCTTCGAGGGTAGCAATCAGCCCCAGCATTTT
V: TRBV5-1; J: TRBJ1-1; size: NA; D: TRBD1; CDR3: CASSVLTGANTEAFF; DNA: TGCGCCAGCAGCGTACTGACAGGGGCCAACACTGAAGCTTTCTTT
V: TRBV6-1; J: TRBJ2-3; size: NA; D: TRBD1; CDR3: CASSEAGQGADTQYF; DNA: TGTGCCAGCAGTGAAGCGGGACAGGGGGCAGATACGCAGTATTTT
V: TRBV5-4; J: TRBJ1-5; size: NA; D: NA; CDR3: CASSRTGGGSNQPQHF; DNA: TGTGCCAGCAGCCGTACCGGGGGGGGGAGCAATCAGCCCCAGCATTTT
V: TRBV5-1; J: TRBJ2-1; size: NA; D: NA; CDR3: CASSFSSSWVGNEQFF; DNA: TGCGCCAGCAGCTTTAGCAGCTCCTGGGTCGGCAATGAGCAGTTCTTC
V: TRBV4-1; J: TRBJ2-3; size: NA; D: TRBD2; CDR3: CASSQAASGSTDTQYF; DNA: TGCGCCAGCAGCCAAGCGGCTAGCGGAAGCACAGATACGCAGTATTTT
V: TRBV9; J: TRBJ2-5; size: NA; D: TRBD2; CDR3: CASSPRSGGGQTQYF; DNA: TGTGCCAGCAGCCCGCGCTCGGGAGGGGGACAGACCCAGTACTTC
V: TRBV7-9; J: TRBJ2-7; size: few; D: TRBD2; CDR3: CASSTRAGANEQYF; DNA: TGTGCCAGCAGCACCCGAGCGGGAGCAAACGAGCAGTACTTC
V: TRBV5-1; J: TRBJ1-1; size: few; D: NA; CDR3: CASKYTGSDTEAFF; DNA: TGCGCCAGCAAATATACCGGGAGTGACACTGAAGCTTTCTTT
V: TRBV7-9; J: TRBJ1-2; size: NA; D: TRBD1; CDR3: CASSSWTGAGYTF; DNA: TGTGCCAGCAGCTCTTGGACAGGGGCCGGCTACACCTTC
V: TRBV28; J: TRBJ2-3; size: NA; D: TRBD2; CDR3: CASSSWPLAGADFTSTDTQYF; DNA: TGTGCCAGCAGTTCTTGGCCACTAGCGGGAGCAGACTTCACTAGCACAGATACGCAGTATTTT
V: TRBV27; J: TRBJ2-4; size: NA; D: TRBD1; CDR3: CASSWDSKNIQYF; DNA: TGTGCCAGCAGTTGGGACAGCAAAAACATTCAGTACTTC
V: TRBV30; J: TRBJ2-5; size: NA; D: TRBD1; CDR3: CAWRDRGLAGETQYF; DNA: TGTGCCTGGAGAGACAGGGGACTCGCGGGAGAGACCCAGTACTTC
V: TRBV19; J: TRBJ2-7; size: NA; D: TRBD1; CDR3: CASSIAGGPYEQYF; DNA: TGTGCCAGTAGTATCGCAGGGGGCCCCTACGAGCAGTACTTC
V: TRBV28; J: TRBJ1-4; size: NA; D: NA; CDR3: CASSLAALTSNEKLFF; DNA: TGTGCCAGCAGTTTAGCGGCCCTAACATCTAATGAAAAACTGTTTTTT
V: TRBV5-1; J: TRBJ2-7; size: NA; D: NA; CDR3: CASSLGLLTAPSYEQYF; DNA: TGCGCCAGCAGCCTGGGACTTTTGACGGCTCCCTCCTACGAGCAGTACTTC
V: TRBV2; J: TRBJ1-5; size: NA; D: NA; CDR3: CASSGEGDSNQPQHF; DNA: TGTGCCAGCAGTGGGGAGGGGGATAGCAATCAGCCCCAGCATTTT
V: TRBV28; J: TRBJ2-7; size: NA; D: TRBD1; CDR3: CASSLFGTGGLYEQYF; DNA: TGTGCCAGCAGTTTATTTGGGACAGGGGGTTTATACGAGCAGTACTTC
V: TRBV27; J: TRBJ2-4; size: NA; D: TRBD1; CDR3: CASSSDRGPGPSKNIQYF; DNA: TGTGCCAGCAGTTCGGACAGGGGGCCGGGCCCTTCCAAAAACATTCAGTACTTC